The 9 T cell receptor beta chains below were found in one sample sequenced in a study of blood T cell repertoires in COVID-19. Profiled with immunoSEQ multiplex PCR; TCRdb holds only in-frame clones, not every one. The sample lists fewer than 300,000 clones; about 90% were seen once. The sample was peripheral blood. Receptors were obtained from a woman aged 40 to 49 who had recovered from COVID-19.

This sequence joins TRBV27 and TRBJ2-7; TRBD1 matches 8 bases. This CDR3 is built from 14 residues. Germline assignment: CDR1 MNHEY and CDR2 SMNVEV (reference sequence). J lost 5 bases, V lost 0 bases, and 3 bases had no gene match. DNA of the CDR3: TGTGCCAGCAGTTTATCGACAGGGGCACACGAGCAGTACTTC. Translation: CASSLSTGAHEQYF.

V usage is TRBV4-3 and J usage is TRBJ2-4; D perhaps matches TRBD2 (6 bases). The CDR3 loop spans 17 amino acids. Trimming took off 0 bases at V and 0 bases at J, with 12 bases between the two ends. The germline CDR1 and CDR2 sequences are LGHNA and YSLEER. In nucleotides, the CDR3 is TGCGCCAGCAGCCAAGAGGCCGGGGGAGAAGCCAAAAACATTCAGTACTTC. Amino acids: CASSQEAGGEAKNIQYF.

The chain links TRBV7-2 to TRBJ2-1, with 9 bases identical to TRBD2. CDR3 length equals 16 residues. V lost 5 bases to trimming and J lost 2 bases; unmatched junction nucleotides: 7. Germline V gene sequence: CDR1 SGHTA, CDR2 FQGNSA. CDR3: CASSPRASGTYNEQFF. CDR3 nucleotides: TGTGCCAGCAGCCCCCGGGCTAGCGGGACCTACAATGAGCAGTTCTTC.

The chain couples TRBV5-1 to TRBJ1-3; D possibly corresponds to TRBD1 (5 bases). The CDR3 is 16 amino acids. Trimming stripped 1 base from V and 0 bases from J, with 11 bases between. Per the germline V gene, CDR1 is SGHRS and CDR2 is YFSETQ. The CDR3 DNA follows: TGCGCCAGCAGCTTGAGCGGGGACCTCTCTGGAAACACCATATATTTT. Translation: CASSLSGDLSGNTIYF. The full variable domain, in which reference TRBV5-1 and TRBJ1-3 provide the parts outside the CDR3, is KAGVTQTPRYLIKTRGQQVTLSCSPISGHRSVSWYQQTPGQGLQFLFEYFSETQRNKGNFPGRFSGRQFSNSRSEMNVSTLELGDSALYLCASSLSGDLSGNTIYFGEGSWLTVV.

The gene calls are TRBV11-2 and TRBJ2-1; 7 bases are a match to TRBD1. The junction had 5 bases not matched to a gene; V was cut back by 7 bases and J by 2 bases. Looked up from germline, CDR1 is SGHAT and CDR2 is FQNNGV. There are 14 residues in the CDR3. The DNA for the CDR3 is TGTGCCAGCACCCGGGACAGTGCCTACAATGAGCAGTTCTTC. Amino acid sequence: CASTRDSAYNEQFF.

The genes are TRBV5-1 and TRBJ1-5, with 7 bases identical to TRBD1. The V gene's germline CDR1 is SGHRS and CDR2 YFSETQ. The CDR3 loop spans 15 amino acids. Trimming cost V 5 bases and J 1 base; bases outside gene matches: 6. CDR3 residues: CASREGAQSNQPQHF. Here the CDR3 DNA reads TGCGCCAGCAGGGAGGGGGCGCAGAGCAATCAGCCCCAGCATTTT.

This clone was seen only a few times. The rearrangement joins TRBV20-1 to TRBJ1-2; 10 bases align to TRBD1. V lost 3 bases, J lost 2 bases, and 6 bases stayed unmatched. The CDR3 consists of 15 residues. The germline CDR1 and CDR2 sequences are DFQATT and SNEGSKA (reference sequence). CDR3 sequence: CSASTPGQGNYGYTF. The CDR3 coding sequence is TGCAGTGCTAGTACCCCGGGACAGGGGAACTATGGCTACACCTTC.

The chain carries TRBV3-1 (or the pseudogene TRBV3-2) and TRBJ2-3, with 9 bases lining up with TRBD2. The CDR3 has 18 residues. Germline V gene lookup returns CDR1 LGHDT and CDR2 YNNKEL (reference sequence). Trimming removed 4 bases from V and 0 bases from J; junction bases left unmatched: 11. CDR3 sequence: CASSPRGGGDWSTDTQYF. The CDR3 DNA follows: TGTGCCAGCAGCCCCCGCGGGGGGGGAGATTGGAGCACAGATACGCAGTATTTT.

A single count supports this clone. This chain joins TRBV7-2 and TRBJ2-7; TRBD2 aligns across 7 bases. Unmatched junction bases numbered 7, after V lost 1 base and J lost 4 bases. Germline V CDR1 and CDR2: SGHTA, FQGNSA. This CDR3 is 15 amino acids long. This CDR3 reads CASSLGAGENYEQYF. In DNA, the CDR3 is TGTGCCAGCAGCTTAGGCGCGGGGGAGAATTACGAGCAGTACTTC.